This T cell receptor (beta chain) was identified during a study of siplizumab effects on memory and regulatory T cells. General study points: Apparently more diverse than memory cells, naive T cells also seemed major alloresponse contributors. Mapping to unstimulated subsets was achieved for only a minor fraction of alloreactive clones.

Trimming removed 3 bases at V and 4 bases at J, with 8 bases between. Germline loops: CDR1 MNHEY, CDR2 SMNVEV (reference sequence). The CDR3 runs to 13 residues. About 9.5 x 10^4 TCR templates underwent assay in each sample. Clones were sequenced by immunoSEQ multiplex PCR, and TCRdb holds only the in-frame ones, with some missing. The data hold around 100,000 clones, with about 94% observed a single time. Regarding this clone: Its target is not known.

Sequences were obtained from non-Treg CD4+ T cells sorted from blood. This receptor was taken from a human donor in good health. This chain connects TRBV27 to TRBJ2-3; D ambiguous. CDR3 nucleotides: TGTGCCAGCAGTTTGGTTCGGGCAGATACGCAGTATTTT. It specifies CASSLVRADTQYF.